This entry concerns a single TCR beta chain. Its binding antigen is unknown. Per-base quality was not reported, and no clone a single base away is much larger than it. The CDR1 and CDR2 encoded by the germline V gene (reference sequence) are SEHNR and FQNEAQ. The CDR3 holds 11 amino acids from the cysteine to the phenylalanine. The retained sequence is limited to the CDR3, 33 bases, with the frame set at the first base. V is cut by 4 bases and J by 7 bases, and the space between the germline ends is 8 bases. Libraries were built with the immunoSEQ multiplex PCR assay. The multiplex PCR relied on a mix of 60 forward primers for TCR Vbeta segments and 13 reverse primers for TCR Jbeta segments. The CDR3 region of rearranged TCR beta genes was amplified from genomic DNA by a multiplex PCR assay. Amplified TCR beta libraries were sequenced as 87-base-pair reads on the Illumina HiSeq System. The original methods were these. Across the roughly 600 repertoires, a later analysis counted 75 million to 90 million unique TCR beta chains, some 11 million of which were shared by at least two donors. Raw reads were error-corrected and collapsed into unique sequences with a nearest-neighbor algorithm that merged closely related sequences to remove PCR and sequencing errors. V, D and J gene segments were assigned by aligning CDR3 sequences to IMGT reference sequences. Each retained sequence needed at least a six-nucleotide match to both a V gene segment and a J gene segment. Rearrangements were called productive when the CDR3 lacked stop codons and stayed in frame with V and J; all others were non-productive. CDR3 was defined according to IMGT convention as the region running from the second conserved V-encoded cysteine to the conserved J-encoded phenylalanine. The earlier analysis of some 600 of the donors excluded sequences that lacked an unambiguous match to a single V gene segment. In an earlier analysis of several hundred of the donors, V segments were called functional above 56.7% productive rearrangements and were called segregating when the between-donor standard deviation exceeded 5%. To diagnose cytomegalovirus status from the catalog of TCR beta chain sequences, a statistical classification framework was built. V and J gene assignment, in a later analysis, came from comparing TCR nucleotide sequences with IMGT/GENE-DB human TR gene sequences. In a later analysis, CDR3 sequences and most-parsimonious VDJ recombination scenarios were assigned using the TCRdist pipeline. In a later analysis, each TCR beta chain was defined by its CDR3 amino acid sequence together with its V-gene family, and reads without a unique V-gene family were excluded. To address suspected cross-contamination and a sequencing artifact, a later analysis removed under 600 highly shared, low-generation-probability nucleotide sequences. A later analysis calculated a clonal expansion index for each public chain from normalized within-repertoire ranks of inferred template counts. In a later analysis, generation probabilities were computed using a VDJ recombination model fitted to out-of-frame rearrangements, and the results were checked against IGoR. In a later analysis, hypergeometric tests were used to score TCR-TCR, TCR-HLA and TCR-CMV co-occurrence, with a repertoire-size bias correction applied to TCR pairs. To estimate false discovery rates, a later analysis permuted the HLA or CMV assignments 20 times. In a later analysis, co-occurring TCRs were grouped using DBSCAN, and TCRdist sequence similarity was added for clustering within HLA-allele-positive subsets. For co-occurrence clustering, repertoires with fewer than 30,000 or more than 120,000 public chains were excluded, along with five or six repertoires with anomalous nucleotide sharing. The immuneACCESS repertoire file appears here via TCRdb, limited to in-frame rearrangements. These files lack a portion of the clones; in checked studies, under half of the deficit traces to unresolved V genes, and the cause of the others is not known. The V and J calls and the clone size are those of that table, but D and trimming were determined from the DNA. This sample has 150,000 to 200,000 clones in its table, and 76% of those were observed once. 2.5% to 3.5% of the sample lies in the top ten.

This record comes from a study of cytomegalovirus exposure and HLA in healthy donors (dated by TCRdb to 2017 to 2019). Background on the whole study: An earlier analysis of roughly 610 of the donors reported 250 to 300 Gb of sequence data and around 100 million unique TCR beta sequences obtained from approximately 180 million T cells. An early release that covered about 640 HLA-typed donors contained 250 to 350 gigabases of sequencing data and around 85 million unique TCR sequences. Of the 350 to 450 genotyped donors, 65% to 90% were placed in the genetic ancestry cluster associated with self-reported Caucasian donors. The study aimed to test whether cataloging public T cell receptors could reveal signatures of past pathogen exposure. The study used immunosequencing to profile the T cell repertoires of around 600 subjects and linked those repertoires to cytomegalovirus serostatus. Besides the first cohort of under 700 subjects, a separate validation cohort made up of 120 different subjects was used. The study combined high-throughput TCR immunosequencing, statistical association of individual TCRs with disease status, and machine learning to predict cytomegalovirus infection status. In a later analysis, previously published TCR beta repertoires from fewer than 750 donors were re-analyzed and high-resolution HLA genotyping was added so that TCR occurrence patterns could be studied. Rather than drawing on any new phenotypic data, the later analysis identified candidate immune exposures from TCR beta sequences and the way those sequences occurred across donors. An earlier analysis of 587 of the donors used high-throughput TCR beta sequencing to judge whether each TCR beta V gene segment behaved as functional or pseudogenic. Donor age, sex, ethnicity and CMV serostatus were compiled alongside the repertoire data. In a later genetic analysis, genome-wide SNP genotypes for about 55% of the roughly 670 donors were used, and that subset was treated as a discovery cohort. All discovery cohort repertoires had been generated on a single sequencing platform. Both class I and class II loci were covered by HLA typing, at four-digit resolution. The number of typed donors differed by locus: roughly 629-640 for A, B, C, DRB1 and DQB1; about 520 for DQA1; some 610 for DPA1; and some 450 for DPB1. Because of strong linkage in the cohort, five DR-DQ haplotypes were treated as single units for association and clustering. Among about 370 genotyped donors of the cohort, an average of around 240,000 unique TCR beta nucleotide sequences was sequenced per donor, of which about 18% were non-productive.

Study-wide conclusions, independent of this receptor: In a later analysis, HLA-associated TCR beta chains showed more clonal expansion and lower generation probabilities than non-associated chains that were equally common. An association between a missense DCLRE1C variant and V-gene and J-gene trimming of TCR beta chains was found in a later genetic analysis and replicated in an independent cohort. The classifier was reported to diagnose cytomegalovirus status with high specificity and sensitivity in both the original cohort and the validation cohort. Specific HLA alleles were associated with roughly 17,000 TCR beta sequences at a false discovery rate of 0.05 in a later analysis. A total of 164 TCR beta chains were listed by the study as associated with cytomegalovirus. According to the authors, the approach could potentially be generalized to other disease states and immunological phenotypes. A further reported finding was that TCR beta sequences accurately predicted the HLA-A and HLA-B alleles for most subjects in the first cohort. The sequencing pipeline was judged likely to have produced a cluster of highly shared sequence variants as a technical artifact. In this cohort, only TCR beta chains were sequenced, and detectable features were limited by the absence of alpha or paired-chain data. For the cohort, immune exposure information was limited to CMV serostatus. Correlated functional status among segregating V segments might reflect linkage disequilibrium, but an unknown experimental factor could not be ruled out. In vitro tests confirmed that three of the cytomegalovirus-associated TCR beta chains recognize cytomegalovirus antigens. Some IMGT-functional V segments, including TRBV6-2 and TRBV6-3, could not be distinguished by the 87-base-pair reads and were therefore excluded. In an earlier analysis of around 600 of the donors, most TCR beta V segments appeared in productive rearrangements about 90% or about 30% of the time, broadly matching IMGT annotations. According to a later genetic analysis, donors in an Asian-associated ancestry cluster had fewer N-insertions in productive TCRs than the approximately 710-donor mean. When HLA alleles, especially DR and DQ, strongly co-occurred, TCR associations were difficult to assign to individual alleles. Because some donors lacked HLA typing at each locus, the association tests relied only on the typed subset. According to a later analysis, TCR association rates differed among HLA loci, with DRB1 alleles showing the most associated TCRs and HLA-C alleles showing the fewest. Because counts were too low, around 18 rarely observed V segments, including chromosome 9 orphons, were left out of the earlier analysis of 587 of the donors. Sequencing depth was assumed to be roughly uniform across donors in the presence/absence analyses, though that assumption may not hold. A later analysis reported that several top co-occurrence clusters appeared linked to parvovirus B19, influenza, CMV and Epstein-Barr virus. Across donors, most TCR sequences were observed very rarely, whereas some public TCRs were present in many individuals. According to a later analysis, most CMV-associated TCR beta chains appeared to be HLA-restricted, and the HLA associations seemed to be driven largely by CMV exposure.

The cohort comprised more than 550 healthy bone marrow donors. All cohort members were sampled while nominally healthy, although unrecorded immune exposures were likely present. The donor was CMV seronegative and was included in the group of about 350 seronegative cohort members. Every donor gave a peripheral blood sample, and the peripheral blood mononuclear cells from that sample were used for TCR beta sequencing. The Qiagen DNeasy Blood Extraction Kit was used to extract genomic DNA from the blood cell samples. The receptor's source is a male donor in good health and CMV-seronegative. Here the chain combines TRBV7-9 and TRBJ2-7; TRBD2 is possibly the D segment (5 matching bases). Specimen: PBMCs. CDR3 reads: CASSSPGEQYF. The DNA sequence is given as TGTGCCAGCAGCTCCCCGGGGGAGCAGTACTTC.